A selection of T cell receptor beta chains follows, all from one sample in a study of cytomegalovirus exposure and HLA in healthy donors. Produced via immunoSEQ multiplex PCR; TCRdb's table is partial and in-frame only. Among 150,000 to 200,000 clones, 65% to 80% were seen once, and the ten largest hold 0.69%. Sequencing used PBMCs. The receptors stem from a woman aged 40 to 50 in good health and CMV-seronegative. The CDR3 runs from the conserved cysteine through the conserved F or W. Each record gives: J gene, clone size, V gene, D gene, CDR3 DNA, CDR3 protein. A D gene is named only where the DNA matches it firmly. Not every row has a clone size; where given, it reads once, few, many or a size class.

J gene: TRBJ2-7
clone size: once
V gene: TRBV29-1
D gene: NA
CDR3 DNA: TGCAGCGTTGTAAACCTAGCGCGAGGCGAGCAGTACTTC
CDR3 protein: CSVVNLARGEQYF

J gene: TRBJ1-1
clone size: NA
V gene: TRBV30
D gene: TRBD1
CDR3 DNA: TGTGCCTGGAGTGCCCGGGACAGGGAAGCTTTCTTT
CDR3 protein: CAWSARDREAFF

J gene: TRBJ2-7
clone size: NA
V gene: TRBV6-4
D gene: NA
CDR3 DNA: TGTGCCACCCTATACAGGGAGCAGTACTTC
CDR3 protein: CATLYREQYF

J gene: TRBJ2-1
clone size: NA
V gene: TRBV4-2
D gene: TRBD2
CDR3 DNA: TGTGCCAGCAGCCAGGGGAGACTAGCGGGAGAGGGGGATGCGCAGTTCTTC
CDR3 protein: CASSQGRLAGEGDAQFF

J gene: TRBJ2-2
clone size: NA
V gene: TRBV19
D gene: TRBD2
CDR3 DNA: TGTGCCAGTAGTGCATTAGCGGGAGTACAAACCGGGGAGCTGTTTTTT
CDR3 protein: CASSALAGVQTGELFF

J gene: TRBJ2-3
clone size: NA
V gene: TRBV27
D gene: NA
CDR3 DNA: TGTGCCAGCAGTTCCTTCCTTCCGACAGGCACAGATACGCAGTATTTT
CDR3 protein: CASSSFLPTGTDTQYF

J gene: TRBJ1-1
clone size: few
V gene: TRBV9
D gene: NA
CDR3 DNA: TGTGCCAGCACGGTGGGGCCGAACACTGAAGCTTTCTTT
CDR3 protein: CASTVGPNTEAFF

J gene: TRBJ2-7
clone size: few
V gene: TRBV5-1
D gene: NA
CDR3 DNA: TGCGCCAGCAGCTTAGGTAGCCCCGCCGAGCAGTACTTC
CDR3 protein: CASSLGSPAEQYF

J gene: TRBJ2-5
clone size: NA
V gene: TRBV4-1
D gene: TRBD1
CDR3 DNA: TGCGCCAGCAGCCAAGCGGTGGACAGGCGTTGGGAGACCCAGTACTTC
CDR3 protein: CASSQAVDRRWETQYF

J gene: TRBJ1-2
clone size: NA
V gene: TRBV30
D gene: NA
CDR3 DNA: TGTGCCTTCGGGTTGGGGGCAGGTGGGAGCTACACCTTC
CDR3 protein: CAFGLGAGGSYTF

J gene: TRBJ1-1
clone size: many
V gene: TRBV7-9
D gene: NA
CDR3 DNA: TGTGCCAGCAGCCCTCCAGGGAACACTGAAGCTTTCTTT
CDR3 protein: CASSPPGNTEAFF

J gene: TRBJ2-5
clone size: NA
V gene: TRBV30
D gene: TRBD1
CDR3 DNA: TGTGCCTGGAGTAGGCGGGCCGGGACAGCCAACTTCCAAGAGACCCAGTACTTC
CDR3 protein: CAWSRRAGTANFQETQYF

J gene: TRBJ2-5
clone size: NA
V gene: TRBV27
D gene: NA
CDR3 DNA: TGTGCCAGCGGCTCCTACCAAGAGACCCAGTACTTC
CDR3 protein: CASGSYQETQYF

J gene: TRBJ1-2
clone size: NA
V gene: TRBV15
D gene: TRBD1
CDR3 DNA: TGTGCCACCAGCAGAGCAGACAGGGGAGAGGGCTACACCTTC
CDR3 protein: CATSRADRGEGYTF

J gene: TRBJ2-5
clone size: NA
V gene: TRBV5-5
D gene: TRBD2
CDR3 DNA: TGTGCCAGCAGCTTGGAACTAGCGGAAGAGACCCAGTACTTC
CDR3 protein: CASSLELAEETQYF

J gene: TRBJ2-3
clone size: NA
V gene: TRBV6-5
D gene: NA
CDR3 DNA: TGTGCCAGCAGTTATCGAGGGATTACAGATACGCAGTATTTT
CDR3 protein: CASSYRGITDTQYF

J gene: TRBJ1-2
clone size: NA
V gene: TRBV29-1
D gene: NA
CDR3 DNA: TGCAGCGTTGAAGCGGCGGGGGGCGCATACACCTTC
CDR3 protein: CSVEAAGGAYTF

J gene: TRBJ2-1
clone size: NA
V gene: TRBV14
D gene: TRBD2
CDR3 DNA: TGTGCCAGCAGCTACCGGACTAGCGGGGAGCAGTTCTTC
CDR3 protein: CASSYRTSGEQFF